The 14 T cell receptor beta chains below all came from one sample that was sequenced in a study of early stage breast cancer tumors. The repertoire was sequenced with immunoSEQ multiplex PCR; TCRdb's copy has only in-frame clones and lacks some. There are about 72,000 clones in the sample; around 80% occur only once, and roughly 3.2% lies in the top ten. Sequenced: blood. The receptor set was obtained from a person in their sixties or seventies with breast cancer.

V and J are TRBV19 and TRBJ2-5; D remains unclear. There are 11 residues in the CDR3. Deletions cut 6 bases from V and 0 bases from J, with 2 bases between. Germline values: CDR1 LNHDA, CDR2 SQIVND (reference sequence). The CDR3 sequence: CASSNQETQYF. In DNA form, the CDR3 reads TGTGCCAGTAGCAACCAAGAGACCCAGTACTTC.

The chain links TRBV6-1 to TRBJ1-4, with TRBD1 matching over 8 bases. CDR3 length equals 14 residues. The ends lost 3 bases at V and 9 bases at J; junction bases unmatched: 6. Germline CDR1 reads MNHNS; CDR2 reads SASEGT. This chain's CDR3 is CASSDRGREQKLFF. The DNA for the CDR3 is TGTGCCAGCAGTGACAGGGGGCGAGAGCAAAAACTGTTTTTT.

In this sample, this clone turned up once. The rearrangement uses TRBV18 and TRBJ2-1; 8 bases map to TRBD2. Looked up from germline, CDR1 is KGHSH and CDR2 is LQKENI. The CDR3 runs to 13 residues. The V gene end was trimmed by 2 bases and the J gene end by 10 bases; junction bases not matched to a gene: 4. The CDR3 loop reads CASSPSGGKEQFF. CDR3 DNA: TGTGCCAGCTCACCAAGCGGGGGTAAAGAGCAGTTCTTC.

The chain carries TRBV7-8 and TRBJ2-7, with 11 bases that match TRBD2. This CDR3 is built from 14 residues. V shed 0 bases and J 5 bases; nucleotides not matched to a gene: 0. Germline V lookup: CDR1 SGHVS, CDR2 FQNEAQ. CDR3 coding DNA: TGTGCCAGCAGCTTAGCGGGACTAGCGGACGAGCAGTACTTC. Protein: CASSLAGLADEQYF. Filled out from reference TRBV7-8 and TRBJ2-7, the complete variable domain reads GAGVSQSPRYKVAKRGQDVALRCDPISGHVSLFWYQQALGQGPEFLTYFQNEAQLDKSGLPSDRFFAERPEGSVSTLKIQRTQQEDSAVYLCASSLAGLADEQYFGPGTRLTVT.

The chain uses TRBV10-3 and TRBJ2-7, with TRBD2 matching over 10 bases. This CDR3 spans 14 amino acids. Germline lookup yields CDR1 ENHRY and CDR2 SYGVKD. With 9 bases clipped from V and 3 bases from J, the junction kept 8 bases outside the gene matches. CDR3 loop: CAMASGTSDYEQYF. DNA of the CDR3: TGTGCCATGGCATCCGGGACTAGCGACTACGAGCAGTACTTC.

This chain joins TRBV30 and TRBJ2-2; D unclear. Trimming shortened V by 4 bases and J by 4 bases, and 10 bases separated the two germline ends. The CDR3 runs to 13 residues. Germline V gene sequence: CDR1 GTSNPN, CDR2 SVGIG (reference sequence). The CDR3 coding sequence is TGTGCCTGGACCCCGGACGTCACCGGGGAGCTGTTTTTT. Translated, it gives CAWTPDVTGELFF.

This chain joins TRBV19 and TRBJ2-7; 11 bases are a match to TRBD2. The germline CDR1 and CDR2 sequences are LNHDA and SQIVND (reference sequence). This CDR3 comprises 15 residues. V shed 1 base and J 5 bases; nucleotides not matched to a gene: 4. CDR3 protein: CASSIALAGGNEQYF. The CDR3 DNA reads as TGTGCCAGTAGTATAGCCCTAGCGGGGGGTAACGAGCAGTACTTC.

This chain links TRBV10-3 with TRBJ1-1, with no clear D. The CDR3 spans 15 residues. V lost 3 bases to trimming and J lost 1 base, with 12 bases between them. CDR1 is ENHRY, CDR2 SYGVKD, per germline. The chain's CDR3 is CAISDPLAGNTEAFF. CDR3 nucleotides: TGTGCCATCAGTGACCCTCTGGCAGGGAACACTGAAGCTTTCTTT.

V gene TRBV28 combines with J gene TRBJ2-1, with 8 bases matching TRBD2. Germline V lookup: CDR1 MDHEN, CDR2 SYDVKM. The CDR3 spans 14 residues. J gave up 6 bases and V 6 bases, and 7 bases lay outside the gene matches. CDR3 nucleotide sequence: TGTGCCAGCAGCACCTTGGCGGGGGGCAATGAGCAGTTCTTC. Protein: CASSTLAGGNEQFF.

The chain has TRBV4-2 and TRBJ2-3; 7 bases match TRBD2. The CDR3 contains 16 residues. Germline V gene lookup returns CDR1 LGHNA and CDR2 YNFKEQ. V shed 5 bases and J 5 bases; nucleotides not matched to a gene: 13. This CDR3 is CASSLQRVREGDTQYF. The CDR3 region has the DNA TGTGCCAGCAGCTTACAAAGAGTAAGGGAGGGAGATACGCAGTATTTT.

Only a few counts were recorded for this clone. The genes are TRBV6-1 and TRBJ2-2; TRBD1 might be the D (6 bases). Germline V gene data show CDR1 as MNHNS and CDR2 as SASEGT. The V end lost 1 base, the J end lost 7 bases, and 13 bases lay between the germline ends. This CDR3 comprises 15 residues. The chain's CDR3 is CASSEVRKGDGELFF. Here the CDR3 DNA reads TGTGCCAGCAGTGAAGTGAGAAAGGGGGACGGGGAGCTGTTTTTT.

The CDR3 bases are TGTGCCAGCAGCGTAGTCGCAGGGACCGGGGAGCTGTTTTTT. Residues: CASSVVAGTGELFF. The V call is TRBV9, the J call TRBJ2-2, with D possibly matching TRBD1 (5 bases). This CDR3 comprises 14 residues. V was clipped by 0 bases and J by 5 bases, with 8 bases between them. Germline CDR1 SGDLS, CDR2 YYNGEE.

The chain recombines TRBV9 with TRBJ2-1; 7 bases line up with TRBD2. Unmatched junction bases numbered 9, after V lost 6 bases and J lost 3 bases. Germline V lookup: CDR1 SGDLS, CDR2 YYNGEE. The CDR3 loop spans 15 amino acids. The CDR3 is CASTPLGGNYNEQFF. CDR3 nucleotide sequence: TGTGCCAGCACCCCGTTGGGGGGGAACTACAATGAGCAGTTCTTC.

CDR3 nucleotide sequence: TGTGCCAGCAGCACCTACCCCCGTGGACGGTATAATGAGCAGTTCTTC. It codes for CASSTYPRGRYNEQFF. The chain employs TRBV7-2 and TRBJ2-1; the D is unclear. V was trimmed by 5 bases and J by 7 bases, leaving 21 bases between them. Germline V gene data show CDR1 as SGHTA and CDR2 as FQGNSA. The CDR3 length is 16 residues.